These 2 T cell receptor beta chains originate from one sample sequenced in a study of T cells in Graves' hyperthyroidism and ophthalmopathy. It was RNA transcripts that yielded the amplified TCR beta CDR3 regions. When the TCR CDR3 underwent first-round RT-PCR, the HTBI primer set was used. Via MiXCR, TCRdb re-called the multiplex PCR reads, giving one row per CDR3 protein. The repertoire holds some 500,000 distinct CDR3 sequences, with roughly 16% as singletons. The source material was blood. These receptors came from a woman aged 25 to 39 with Graves' ophthalmopathy.

This clonotype was detected a few times. In DNA form, the CDR3 reads TGTGCCAGCAGTGACTCCCCGGCAGAAGAGTCCTACGAGCAGTACTTC. It yields the protein CASSDSPAEESYEQYF. The genes are TRBV25-1 and TRBJ2-7, with unresolved D. The CDR3 covers 16 residues. Trimming left V 3 bases short and J 1 base short, with 16 bases between. Germline V gene sequence: CDR1 MGHDK, CDR2 SYGVNS.

The sample holds one count of this clonotype. A much larger clone lies one base from this, so it may be a read error. The genes are TRBV14 and TRBJ2-7; 10 bases fit TRBD2. This CDR3 has 15 amino acids. CDR1 and CDR2 from the germline V gene are SGHDN and FVKESK. V lost 1 base and J lost 7; bases outside the gene matches: 7. The CDR3 sequence is CASSQGPAGGHEQYF. The CDR3 nucleotides are TGTGCCAGCAGCCAAGGGCCAGCGGGAGGGCATGAGCAGTACTTC.